Below are 26 T cell receptor beta chains sequenced from a single sample in a study of blood T cell repertoires in COVID-19. Assay used: immunoSEQ multiplex PCR; TCRdb lists only in-frame clones, some missing. The table shows 130,000 or so clones, with under 90% occurring only once. The material sequenced was peripheral blood. Receptors were obtained from a woman in her sixties or seventies with acute or convalescent COVID-19.

This rearrangement joins TRBV7-9 to TRBJ1-6, with 9 bases fitting TRBD1. Germline V gene data show CDR1 as SEHNR and CDR2 as FQNEAQ (reference sequence). The CDR3 is 15 amino acids. Trimming took 5 bases from V and 8 from J; bases not matched to a gene: 7. As DNA, the CDR3 is TGTGCCAGCAGCCTCACAGGGGGCGCGGATTCACCCCTCCACTTT. Translated, it gives CASSLTGGADSPLHF.

This chain uses TRBV2 with TRBJ2-7, with D possibly being TRBD1 (6 bases). Germline lookup yields CDR1 SNHLY and CDR2 FYNNEI. This CDR3 region has 13 residues. With 3 bases removed from V and 5 bases from J, the gap between germline ends came to 11 bases. CDR3 loop: CASSDRQGNEQYF. The CDR3 coding sequence is TGTGCCAGCAGTGATCGGCAGGGGAACGAGCAGTACTTC.

The V and J genes are TRBV3-1 (or the pseudogene TRBV3-2) and TRBJ2-1; D may be TRBD2 (6 bases). V shed 1 base and J shed 4 bases, with 14 bases lying between them. The CDR3 consists of 16 residues. CDR1 LGHDT and CDR2 YNNKEL come from the germline V gene (reference sequence). The CDR3 DNA sequence: TGTGCCAGCAGCCAAGCCTTCTCCGGGGGATACAATGAGCAGTTCTTC. Translation gives CASSQAFSGGYNEQFF.

The J gene is TRBJ1-1, the V gene TRBV12-5; D is unresolved. This CDR3 is 12 amino acids long. In germline, CDR1 is LGHNT, CDR2 FRNRAP. V lost 3 bases and J lost 7, with 9 bases in between. The CDR3 region is CASGFHSSEAFF. The CDR3 coding sequence is TGTGCTAGTGGTTTTCACAGTAGTGAAGCTTTCTTT.

The chain joins TRBV6-6 to TRBJ1-4; D gene uncertain. Trimming pared 5 bases from V and 3 bases from J, leaving 22 bases between. Germline CDR1 MNHNY, CDR2 SVGAGI (reference sequence). The length of the CDR3 is 18 residues. The CDR3 reads CASSQIMAPTSANEKLFF. In nucleotides, the CDR3 is TGTGCCAGCAGTCAAATTATGGCTCCGACATCGGCTAATGAAAAACTGTTTTTT.

The chain couples TRBV5-4 to TRBJ1-1; TRBD1 matches 10 bases. Germline V gene lookup returns CDR1 SGHNT and CDR2 YYREEE (reference sequence). V dropped 2 bases and J dropped 3; count of bases not matched to a gene: 7. The CDR3 sequence is 16 residues long. The CDR3 is CASSLGDRGEYTEAFF. Here the CDR3 DNA reads TGTGCCAGCAGCTTAGGGGACAGGGGAGAATACACTGAAGCTTTCTTT.

CDR3 loop: CASSERRDSNQPQHF. The CDR3 DNA is TGTGCCAGCAGTGAAAGGAGGGACAGCAATCAGCCCCAGCATTTT. This chain uses TRBV2 with TRBJ1-5, with TRBD1 as a possible D gene (5 bases). The CDR3 length is 15 residues. Germline-derived CDR1 and CDR2 are SNHLY and FYNNEI. The ends were cut back, 2 bases at V and 1 base at J, with 9 bases in the middle.

This chain connects TRBV29-1 to TRBJ1-2, with D perhaps matching TRBD1 (5 bases). The CDR3 runs 14 residues. CDR1 SQVTM and CDR2 ANQGSEA come from the germline V gene. V was cut by 0 bases and J by 4 bases, with 12 bases left in between. CDR3 amino acids: CSVEDRRGSYGYTF. The CDR3 bases are TGCAGCGTTGAAGATCGTAGGGGAAGCTATGGCTACACCTTC.

This chain uses TRBV2 with TRBJ1-5; 8 nucleotides agree with TRBD1. CDR1 is SNHLY and CDR2 is FYNNEI in the germline V gene. J was trimmed by 2 bases and V by 7 bases; bases with no gene match: 10. The CDR3 is 16 residues long. CDR3 sequence reads: CASTQQGGAGNQPQHF. As DNA, the CDR3 is TGTGCCAGCACCCAACAGGGGGGGGCGGGCAATCAGCCCCAGCATTTT.

The count of this clone is one. The V and J genes are TRBV18 and TRBJ1-2; D is uncertain. Between the trimmed V and J ends, which lost 0 bases and 6 bases, there was a span of 14 bases. CDR1 KGHSH and CDR2 LQKENI come from the germline V gene. The CDR3 loop spans 15 amino acids. DNA for the CDR3: TGTGCCAGCTCACCACCGGGAGCCCCCAATGATGGCTACACCTTC. Translated: CASSPPGAPNDGYTF.

This chain uses TRBV14 with TRBJ2-7, with D possibly being TRBD2 (5 bases). This CDR3 comprises 18 residues. Germline values: CDR1 SGHDN, CDR2 FVKESK. V was trimmed by 1 base and J by 4 bases, leaving 23 bases between them. The CDR3: CASSQGGWGTRDVYEQYF. The CDR3 bases are TGTGCCAGCAGCCAAGGAGGTTGGGGTACACGGGATGTATACGAGCAGTACTTC.

V usage is TRBV6-5 and J usage is TRBJ2-1; D is possibly TRBD1 (5 bases). This CDR3 contains 14 residues. Deletions cut 2 bases from V and 6 bases from J, with 11 bases between. Germline V gene data show CDR1 as MNHEY and CDR2 as SVGAGI. The CDR3 DNA reads as TGTGCCAGCAGTTACGGGCAGGGTGGCAATGAGCAGTTCTTC. Amino acid sequence: CASSYGQGGNEQFF.

V and J are TRBV5-1 and TRBJ1-4; 7 bases fit TRBD1. The CDR3 is 13 amino acids. V lost 6 bases to trimming and J lost 7 bases; unmatched junction nucleotides: 6. Looked up from germline, CDR1 is SGHRS and CDR2 is YFSETQ. The CDR3 sequence is CASTGGMGEKLFF. The DNA for the CDR3 is TGCGCCAGCACAGGGGGAATGGGTGAAAAACTGTTTTTT.

V gene TRBV19 combines with J gene TRBJ2-2; possibly TRBD1 for D (5 bases). This CDR3 contains 13 residues. V was cut by 7 bases and J by 5 bases, with 11 bases left in between. Germline V CDR1 and CDR2: LNHDA, SQIVND (reference sequence). This chain's CDR3 is CASKQGLTGELFF. CDR3 DNA sequence: TGTGCCAGTAAGCAGGGTTTGACCGGGGAGCTGTTTTTT.

The chain carries TRBV11-2 and TRBJ1-1, with TRBD1 matching 7 bases. Germline assignment: CDR1 SGHAT and CDR2 FQNNGV. The CDR3 is 14 residues long. V was pared by 4 bases and J by 4 bases, with 6 bases of the junction left unmatched. The CDR3 DNA reads as TGTGCCAGCAGCTGGACAGGAAGGATCACTGAAGCTTTCTTT. Protein: CASSWTGRITEAFF.

This clone was picked up one time. V and J are TRBV11-2 and TRBJ2-3, with TRBD2 identical over 9 bases. The trim removed 4 bases at V and 2 bases at J, leaving 13 bases unmatched. CDR1 is SGHAT and CDR2 is FQNNGV in the germline V gene. The CDR3 is made up of 18 amino acids. CDR3 region: CASSSPGGGGEPTDTQYF. Here the CDR3 DNA reads TGTGCCAGCAGCTCCCCCGGTGGCGGGGGGGAACCCACAGATACGCAGTATTTT.

This clone was picked up one time. V gene TRBV19 combines with J gene TRBJ2-7; 8 nucleotides align to TRBD1. The CDR3 loop spans 15 amino acids. The V segment lost 5 bases and the J segment 0 bases; nucleotides outside the gene matches: 6. Germline CDR1 is LNHDA and CDR2 is SQIVND (reference sequence). In nucleotides, the CDR3 is TGTGCCAGTAGTCGGACAGGGACAAACTCCTACGAGCAGTACTTC. Translation gives CASSRTGTNSYEQYF.

V and J are TRBV9 and TRBJ2-2; maybe TRBD1 (5 bases). The CDR3 has 15 residues. V gave up 5 bases and J gave up 1 base, with 12 bases separating them. Germline CDR1 reads SGDLS; CDR2 reads YYNGEE. The CDR3, as DNA: TGTGCCAGCAGTAGAAGGGGTATGAACACCGGGGAGCTGTTTTTT. This translates into CASSRRGMNTGELFF.

This clone is a singleton in its sample. The gene calls are TRBV24-1 and TRBJ2-6; D unresolved. Per the germline V gene, CDR1 is KGHDR and CDR2 is SFDVKD. This CDR3 has 15 amino acids. The V end was cut by 3 bases, the J end by 0 bases, with 5 bases between. The CDR3 protein is CATSDPNSGANVLTF. CDR3 in DNA: TGTGCCACCAGTGATCCCAACTCTGGGGCCAACGTCCTGACTTTC.

This sequence joins TRBV7-3 and TRBJ2-2; tentative D call: TRBD1 (5 bases). The V end was cut by 5 bases, the J end by 4 bases, with 14 bases between. This CDR3 contains 15 residues. Germline CDR1 reads SGHTA; CDR2 reads FQGTGA. DNA of the CDR3: TGTGCCAGCAGCCCCGGACAACCGGGCACCGGGGAGCTGTTTTTT. As protein: CASSPGQPGTGELFF.

Comments on this clone: Since the CDR3 does not end with the conserved phenylalanine or tryptophan, this likely comes from a read error. It is unclear where the CDR3 begins or ends on the DNA, so no DNA is shown, and the CDR3 is as TCRdb lists it. CDR3 sequence: CASSYNTGSLGL. The gene calls are TRBV12-3 or TRBV12-4 and TRBJ1-2; TRBD1, as called in the table, went unchecked against the DNA. The CDR3 is 12 amino acids long, termini counted.

The chain links TRBV2 to TRBJ1-2; D is unresolved. CDR3 length: 12 amino acids. Germline CDR1 is SNHLY and CDR2 is FYNNEI. V lost 3 bases and J lost 8, with 10 bases in between. Here the CDR3 reads CASSEAVGGYTF. CDR3 DNA sequence: TGTGCCAGCAGTGAGGCGGTAGGCGGCTACACCTTC.

V and J are TRBV24-1 and TRBJ1-5; D unresolved. Per the germline V gene, CDR1 is KGHDR and CDR2 is SFDVKD. Deletions cut 10 bases from V and 5 bases from J, with 14 bases between. The CDR3 consists of 13 residues. CDR3 protein: CATARGSDQPQHF. The CDR3 bases are TGTGCCACTGCGAGAGGGTCGGATCAGCCCCAGCATTTT.

The chain uses TRBV7-9 and TRBJ1-1; TRBD1 is a possible D gene (6 bases). In germline, CDR1 is SEHNR, CDR2 FQNEAQ (reference sequence). The CDR3 totals 15 residues. The ends were cut back, 2 bases at V and 4 bases at J, with 14 bases in the middle. The CDR3 protein is CASSLKQGGGTEAFF. The CDR3 DNA is TGTGCCAGCAGCTTAAAACAGGGTGGGGGCACTGAAGCTTTCTTT.

The V call is TRBV7-9, the J call TRBJ2-1, with 8 bases identical to TRBD2. V shed 1 base, J shed 2 bases, and the junction held 7 bases outside the gene matches. CDR1 SEHNR and CDR2 FQNEAQ come from the germline V gene (reference sequence). The CDR3 runs to 17 residues. The CDR3 DNA reads TGTGCCAGCAGCTTAGGTGGAAGCGGGGGCCCCTACAATGAGCAGTTCTTC. Amino acids: CASSLGGSGGPYNEQFF.

This clone has only a few counts. This chain joins TRBV7-2 and TRBJ1-2, with D possibly being TRBD1 (6 bases). Germline V gene lookup returns CDR1 SGHTA and CDR2 FQGNSA. V lost 4 bases to trimming and J lost 4 bases, with 13 bases between them. The CDR3 extends over 14 amino acids. The CDR3 protein is CASSYSQGRYGYTF. The CDR3, as DNA: TGTGCCAGCAGCTATTCACAGGGCCGCTATGGCTACACCTTC. Based on the CDR3 plus reference TRBV7-2 and TRBJ1-2, the full variable domain is GAGVSQSPSNKVTEKGKDVELRCDPISGHTALYWYRQSLGQGLEFLIYFQGNSAPDKSGLPSDRFSAERTGGSVSTLTIQRTQQEDSAVYLCASSYSQGRYGYTFGSGTRLTVV.